What follows describes a single T cell receptor beta chain. The antigen it binds to is not known. Base quality data are lacking; no much larger clone is found one base away. Using the deep immunoSEQ assay, multiplex PCR amplified TCR CDR3 regions from genomic DNA. Genomic DNA extracted from each cell subset was distributed evenly over all wells of several immunoSEQ 96-well plates, and each plate served as one replicate. For sorted subsets, around 0.2 ug of genomic DNA, equivalent to 25,000 to 35,000 T cell genomes, went into each replicate PCR. The purified libraries were quantified using a Qubit 3.0 fluorometer, sized with a Bioanalyzer 2100, and then quantified again using the KAPA Library Quantification kit. Every immunoSEQ 96-well plate was sequenced on a dedicated single-read 150-cycle Illumina NextSeq 550 flow cell. For the original study's pipeline: The immunoSEQ output contained only junctional sequences without quality scores, so filtering could not match that applied to full-length reads. To assign V/J genes and CDR3, sequences were annotated against IMGT germline references using PyIR, a Python wrapper for IgBLAST v1.9. Reads with weak V/J assignments (E-value above 1e-6), missing CDR3, stop codons, out-of-frame junctions, or ambiguous translated residues were removed. A V3J clonotype was defined by an identical inferred V gene, J gene, and CDR3 amino acid sequence. Percentage overlap between repertoires was computed as shared unique clonotypes divided by the size of the smaller repertoire. Richness of each repertoire was evaluated using RTK rarefaction, the Chao1 estimator, and Recon v2.1 estimates of unobserved clonotypes. Generation probabilities were computed with OLGA for all TCRbeta clonotypes obtained by the gDNA method from four donors. TCRdb took this table from immuneACCESS and kept in-frame rearrangements with V and J called. Such tables lack part of the clones; where checked against another copy, unresolved V genes explain under half of the gap, and the rest is unexplained. V and J calls and clone size are given by that table; D and trimming were obtained from the DNA. Within this sample are roughly 680,000 clones, with just under 75% of them counted one time only. The ten most abundant clones make up approximately 2% of the sample.

Sequences SGHRS (CDR1) and YFSETQ (CDR2) are obtained from the germline V gene. There are 16 amino acids in the CDR3, from cysteine to phenylalanine inclusive. The sequence is cut down to CDR3 DNA, 48 bases in frame from base 1. The trim is 0 bases for V and 3 bases for J, with a gap of 15 bases between the germline ends. This entry belongs to a study of shared clonotypes between healthy human individuals (dated by TCRdb to the early 2020s). Describing the broader study: A few men and a couple of women, aged 18 to 49 years, made up the cohort. For each donor, three plates each were used for CD4 naive and CD4 memory, two plates were used for CD8 naive, and one plate was used for CD8 memory. To estimate repertoire size and how much clonotypes are shared between individuals, the study performed deep sequencing of blood TCR repertoires from five healthy adults. Per donor, leukapheresis produced somewhere between about 0.9 and 9.5 billion PBMCs. To increase sequencing depth and limit assay-specific biases, different laboratories used diverse techniques to prepare libraries and sequence TCR repertoires. General findings and caveats noted by the study authors: Sampling was restricted to blood, and TCR repertoires in tissues likely differ from the TCR repertoires found in blood. Across a handful of donors, about 5.2% of naive CD4, roughly 3.3% of naive CD8, approximately 2.5% of memory CD4, and roughly 0.4% of memory CD8 clonotypes were shared. Naive subsets generally had larger estimated clonotype richness than memory subsets. The small number of donors limited the genetic and exposure-history diversity represented. Compared with non-shared clonotypes, clonotypes shared by all four sorted-subset donors had higher generation probabilities. Incomplete sequencing was indicated by rarefaction of sorted-subset datasets, despite the large sequencing depth. Pairwise subsampling led to the expectation that sequencing depth would affect the degree of clonotype sharing among donors.

Healthy HIV-negative adults with no recently reported acute infections or vaccinations were included as donors. Only Caucasian adults living in Nashville, Tennessee, USA were represented among the donors. CD4+ T cells were enriched through magnetic negative selection, after which naive cells were positively selected on CD45RA and the remaining negative fraction served as the memory subset. Blood was collected by leukapheresis, and PBMCs were isolated by Ficoll-Histopaque density gradient centrifugation and then cryopreserved in liquid nitrogen vapor phase. Analytical flow cytometry was used to check the purity and quantity of each magnetically sorted T cell population. Genomic DNA was isolated from each sorted fraction and quantified by UV absorbance on a Nanodrop 2000c.

Material for sequencing was memory CD4+ T cells sorted from blood. The cell subset or site label here, explained by the study, means: CD45RA-negative fraction. The source is a woman aged 25-40 years in good health. The chain is assembled from TRBV5-1 and TRBJ2-5; a weak D assignment points to TRBD1 (5 bases agree). The sequenced DNA is TGCGCCAGCAGCTTGGGCTTGGGGCACGCCAAAGAGACCCAGTACTTC. Its product reads: CASSLGLGHAKETQYF.